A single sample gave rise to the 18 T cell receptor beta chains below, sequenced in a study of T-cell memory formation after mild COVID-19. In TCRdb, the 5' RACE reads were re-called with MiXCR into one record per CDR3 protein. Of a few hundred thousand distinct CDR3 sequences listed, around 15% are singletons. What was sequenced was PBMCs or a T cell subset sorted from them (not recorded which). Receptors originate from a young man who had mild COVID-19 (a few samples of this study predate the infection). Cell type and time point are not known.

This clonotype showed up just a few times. In DNA, the CDR3 is TGTGCCAGCCGCTGGGGAAGGGACACTGAAGCTTTCTTT. This sequence encodes CASRWGRDTEAFF. This sequence joins TRBV2 and TRBJ1-1, with no clear D. The V and J ends lost 8 bases and 3 bases respectively, with 13 bases between them. The CDR3 runs 13 residues. The germline CDR1 and CDR2 sequences are SNHLY and FYNNEI.

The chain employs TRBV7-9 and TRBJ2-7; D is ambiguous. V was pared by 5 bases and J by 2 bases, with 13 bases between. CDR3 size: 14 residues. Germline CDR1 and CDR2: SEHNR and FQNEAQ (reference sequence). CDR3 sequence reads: CASSGSQYPYEQYV. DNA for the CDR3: TGTGCCAGCAGCGGTAGCCAGTACCCCTACGAGCAGTACGTC.

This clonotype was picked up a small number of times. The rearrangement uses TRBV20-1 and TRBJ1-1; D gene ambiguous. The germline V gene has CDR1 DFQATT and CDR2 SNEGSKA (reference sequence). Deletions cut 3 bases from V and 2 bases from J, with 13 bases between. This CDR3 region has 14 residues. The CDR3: CSASRTQSNTEAFF. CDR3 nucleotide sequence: TGCAGTGCTAGTCGTACACAGTCAAACACTGAAGCTTTCTTT.

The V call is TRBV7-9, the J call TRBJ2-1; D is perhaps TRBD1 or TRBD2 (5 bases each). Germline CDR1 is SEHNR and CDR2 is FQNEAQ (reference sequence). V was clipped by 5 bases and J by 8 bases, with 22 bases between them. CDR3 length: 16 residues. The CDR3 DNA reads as TGTGCCAGCAGCCCGCCCCAGGGAGAGGTCATCGATGAGCAGTTCTTC. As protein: CASSPPQGEVIDEQFF.

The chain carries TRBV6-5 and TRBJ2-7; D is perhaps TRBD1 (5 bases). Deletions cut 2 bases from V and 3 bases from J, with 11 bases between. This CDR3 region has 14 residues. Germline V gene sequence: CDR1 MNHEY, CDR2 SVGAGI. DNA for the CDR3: TGTGCCAGCAGTTACGGCAGGGTGGACTACGAGCAGTACTTC. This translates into CASSYGRVDYEQYF.

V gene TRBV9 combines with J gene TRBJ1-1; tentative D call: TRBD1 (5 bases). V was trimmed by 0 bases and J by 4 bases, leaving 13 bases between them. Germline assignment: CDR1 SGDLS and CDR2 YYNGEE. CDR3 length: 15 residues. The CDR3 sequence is CASSVGPGRGTEAFF. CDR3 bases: TGTGCCAGCAGCGTAGGACCAGGGAGAGGCACTGAAGCTTTCTTT.

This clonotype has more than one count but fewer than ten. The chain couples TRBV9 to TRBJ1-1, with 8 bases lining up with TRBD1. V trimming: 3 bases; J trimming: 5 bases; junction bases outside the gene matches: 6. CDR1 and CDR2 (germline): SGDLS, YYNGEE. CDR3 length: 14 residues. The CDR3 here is CASSAWTGPTEAFF. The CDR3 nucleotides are TGTGCCAGCAGCGCCTGGACAGGGCCGACTGAAGCTTTCTTT.

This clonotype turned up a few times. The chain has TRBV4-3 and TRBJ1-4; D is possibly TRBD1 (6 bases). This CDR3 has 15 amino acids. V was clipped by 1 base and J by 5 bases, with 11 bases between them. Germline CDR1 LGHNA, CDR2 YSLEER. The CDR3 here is CASSQGTAKNEKLFF. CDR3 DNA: TGCGCCAGCAGCCAAGGGACAGCAAAAAATGAAAAACTGTTTTTT.

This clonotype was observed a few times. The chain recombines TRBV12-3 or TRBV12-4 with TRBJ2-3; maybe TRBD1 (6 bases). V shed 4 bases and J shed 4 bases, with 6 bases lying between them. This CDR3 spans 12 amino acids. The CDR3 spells CASSWGPDTQYF. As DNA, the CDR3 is TGTGCCAGCAGTTGGGGGCCAGATACGCAGTATTTT.

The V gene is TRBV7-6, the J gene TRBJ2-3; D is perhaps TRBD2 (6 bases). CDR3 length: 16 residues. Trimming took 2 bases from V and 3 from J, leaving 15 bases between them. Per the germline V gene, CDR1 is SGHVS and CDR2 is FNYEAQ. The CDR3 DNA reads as TGTGCCAGCAGCTTACAGGTGGGCGGGGAGACAGATACGCAGTATTTT. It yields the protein CASSLQVGGETDTQYF.

CDR3 sequence (DNA): TGTGCCAGTGAGGGGGGGCGCAAAGGCTACACCTTC. Amino acid sequence: CASEGGRKGYTF. This chain connects TRBV2 to TRBJ1-2; tentative D call: TRBD1 (6 bases). The germline V gene has CDR1 SNHLY and CDR2 FYNNEI. The CDR3 has 12 amino acids. V lost 9 bases and J 8 bases, leaving 16 bases between the germline ends.

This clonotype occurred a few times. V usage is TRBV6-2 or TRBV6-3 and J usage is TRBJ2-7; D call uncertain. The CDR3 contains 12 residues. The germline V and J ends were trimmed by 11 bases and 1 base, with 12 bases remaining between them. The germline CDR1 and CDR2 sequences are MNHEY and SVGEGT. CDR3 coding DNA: TGTGCCGTCTCAGACCAATCCTACGAGCAGTACGTC. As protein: CAVSDQSYEQYV.

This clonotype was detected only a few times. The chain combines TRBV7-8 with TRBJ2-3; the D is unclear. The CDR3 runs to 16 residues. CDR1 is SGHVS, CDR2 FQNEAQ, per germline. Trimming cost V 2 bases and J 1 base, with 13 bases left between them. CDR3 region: CASSLRPRTGTDTQYF. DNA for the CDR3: TGTGCCAGCAGCTTAAGGCCCCGAACAGGCACAGATACGCAGTATTTT.

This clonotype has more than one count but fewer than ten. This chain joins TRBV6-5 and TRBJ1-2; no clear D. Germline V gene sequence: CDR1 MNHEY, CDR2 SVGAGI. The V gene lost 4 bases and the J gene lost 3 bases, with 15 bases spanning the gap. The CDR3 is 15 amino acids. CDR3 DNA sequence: TGTGCCAGCAGTTCCCCCTTCGTCCATCACTATGGCTACACCTTC. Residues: CASSSPFVHHYGYTF.

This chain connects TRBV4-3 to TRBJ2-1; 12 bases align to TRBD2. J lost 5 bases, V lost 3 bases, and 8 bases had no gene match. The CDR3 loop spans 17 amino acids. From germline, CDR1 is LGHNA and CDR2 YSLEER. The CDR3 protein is CASSQEIRTSGDNEQFF. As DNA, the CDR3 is TGCGCCAGCAGCCAGGAAATCCGGACTAGCGGGGACAATGAGCAGTTCTTC.

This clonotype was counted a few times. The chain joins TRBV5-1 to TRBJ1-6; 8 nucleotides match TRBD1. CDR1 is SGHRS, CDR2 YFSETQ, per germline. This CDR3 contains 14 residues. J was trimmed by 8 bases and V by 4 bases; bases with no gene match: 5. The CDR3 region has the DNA TGCGCCAGCAGCCTGACAGGGGCCGATTCACCCCTCCACTTT. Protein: CASSLTGADSPLHF.

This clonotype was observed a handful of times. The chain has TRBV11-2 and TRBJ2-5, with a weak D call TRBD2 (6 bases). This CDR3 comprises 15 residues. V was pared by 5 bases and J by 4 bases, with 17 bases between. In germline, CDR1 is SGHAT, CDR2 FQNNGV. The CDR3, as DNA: TGTGCCAGCAGCCCCCGCGGACTACTCATAGAGACCCAGTACTTC. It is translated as CASSPRGLLIETQYF.

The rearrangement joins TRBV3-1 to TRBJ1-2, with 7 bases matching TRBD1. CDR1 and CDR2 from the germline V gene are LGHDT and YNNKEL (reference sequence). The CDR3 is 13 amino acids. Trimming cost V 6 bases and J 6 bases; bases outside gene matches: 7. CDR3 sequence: CASRKTGTDGYTF. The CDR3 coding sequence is TGTGCCAGCAGGAAGACAGGGACGGATGGCTACACCTTC.